This entry is about one TCR beta chain. Its antigen is as yet unknown. These data originate in a study of PD-L1 blockade in urothelial cancer. The wider study: Prior chemotherapy regimens per patient numbered 0 to 3.

The CDR3 length is 16 residues. Germline CDR1 reads SGHVS; CDR2 reads FNYEAQ. Germline trimming cut 5 bases from V and 6 bases from J; bases unmatched to any gene: 13. Each patient's cancer was a locally advanced or metastatic urothelial carcinoma. Synthetic TCR analog templates were spiked into all PCRs individually. Measured with immunoSEQ multiplex PCR; TCRdb has only the in-frame clones, and not every one. Of around 30,000 clones listed, over 75% are singletons. Overall study findings and caveats: Clones that were tumor-associated expanded more in the blood of durable-benefit patients at 3 weeks.

The chain carries TRBV7-6 and TRBJ1-1; TRBD1 agrees at 9 bases. Sequencing was performed on PBMCs, taken around atezolizumab (anti-PD-L1) treatment. The receptor's source is a man aged 45 to 65 with urothelial cancer. CDR3 sequence: CASSRGNRGRTSEAFF. Here the CDR3 DNA reads TGTGCCAGCAGCCGAGGGAACAGGGGGCGGACATCTGAAGCTTTCTTT. The full variable domain, in which reference TRBV7-6 and TRBJ1-1 provide the parts outside the CDR3, is GAGVSQSPRYKVTKRGQDVALRCDPISGHVSLYWYRQALGQGPEFLTYFNYEAQQDKSGLPNDRFSAERPEGSISTLTIQRTEQRDSAMYRCASSRGNRGRTSEAFFGQGTRLTVV.